The 23 T cell receptor beta chains reported below all come from one sample, sequenced in a study of cytomegalovirus exposure and HLA in healthy donors. The PCR ran on 60 Vbeta and 13 Jbeta primers. Method: immunoSEQ multiplex PCR; TCRdb's copy keeps in-frame clones and lacks some. The data contain some 150,000 clones, 65% to 85% of them singletons. Source material: PBMCs. The receptors were sampled from a man in his 60s in good health and CMV-seronegative.

The J gene is TRBJ2-5, the V gene TRBV4-3; tentatively, D is TRBD1 (5 bases). Germline V gene data show CDR1 as LGHNA and CDR2 as YSLEER. The V gene lost 0 bases and the J gene lost 2 bases, with 7 bases spanning the gap. The CDR3 extends over 14 amino acids. The CDR3, as DNA: TGCGCCAGCAGCCAAGATTCAGGGCAAGAGACCCAGTACTTC. As protein: CASSQDSGQETQYF.

The chain combines TRBV28 with TRBJ1-2; a weak D match, TRBD1 (5 bases). Germline values: CDR1 MDHEN, CDR2 SYDVKM. This CDR3 is 12 amino acids long. V dropped 5 bases and J dropped 3 bases, with 7 bases sitting between them. The CDR3 region has the DNA TGTGCCAGCAGTGTAGGGGACTATGGCTACACCTTC. Amino acids: CASSVGDYGYTF.

This chain links TRBV7-6 with TRBJ2-5; the D gene is possibly TRBD1 (6 bases). Looked up from germline, CDR1 is SGHVS and CDR2 is FNYEAQ. This CDR3 contains 15 residues. V lost 2 bases and J 1 base, leaving 11 bases between the germline ends. The chain's CDR3 is CASSLSQGTQETQYF. The CDR3 nucleotides read TGTGCCAGCAGCTTATCCCAGGGGACCCAAGAGACCCAGTACTTC. Based on the CDR3 plus reference TRBV7-6 and TRBJ2-5, the full variable domain is GAGVSQSPRYKVTKRGQDVALRCDPISGHVSLYWYRQALGQGPEFLTYFNYEAQQDKSGLPNDRFSAERPEGSISTLTIQRTEQRDSAMYRCASSLSQGTQETQYFGPGTRLLVL.

The J gene is TRBJ2-3, the V gene TRBV4-2, with TRBD2 matching 14 bases. The CDR3 covers 16 residues. V was pared by 5 bases and J by 6 bases, with 7 bases of the junction left unmatched. The V gene's germline CDR1 is LGHNA and CDR2 YNFKEQ. The CDR3 DNA reads as TGTGCCAGCAGCGCCCGACTAGCGGGGGGGATGGATACGCAGTATTTT. Protein sequence: CASSARLAGGMDTQYF.

This chain uses TRBV10-3 with TRBJ2-3; D perhaps matches TRBD1 (7 bases). The CDR3 length is 17 residues. Germline CDR1 ENHRY, CDR2 SYGVKD. V was shortened by 4 bases and J by 2 bases, with 19 bases between the two germline ends. CDR3 bases: TGTGCCATCAGTGCGGAGGGGGCGAGCTCCACCACAGATACGCAGTATTTT. Its protein is CAISAEGASSTTDTQYF.

V gene TRBV1 combines with J gene TRBJ2-1; the tabulated D call, TRBD2, remains unverified against the DNA. TRBV1 is a known pseudogene. The CDR3 is made up of 16 amino acids. The CDR3 protein is CTSSSQTSGVYNEQFF. The CDR3 coding sequence is TGCACCAGCAGCTCTCAGACTAGCGGAGTCTACAATGAGCAGTTCTTC.

This clone was found once. The rearrangement uses TRBV9 and TRBJ1-1; possible D gene TRBD1, 5 bases. Trimming removed 4 bases from V and 4 bases from J, with 11 bases in between. This CDR3 spans 13 amino acids. Germline loops: CDR1 SGDLS, CDR2 YYNGEE. The CDR3 protein is CASSFTGITEAFF. Here the CDR3 DNA reads TGTGCCAGCAGCTTTACAGGAATCACTGAAGCTTTCTTT.

This clone was seen only once. CDR3 DNA: TGTGCCAGCAGCTACCGACAGTACAATGAGCAGTTCTTC. This encodes CASSYRQYNEQFF. The gene calls are TRBV7-3 and TRBJ2-1; the D gene is possibly TRBD1 (5 bases). V gave up 4 bases and J gave up 4 bases, with 8 bases separating them. This CDR3 region has 13 residues. CDR1 is SGHTA and CDR2 is FQGTGA in the germline V gene. Variable domain in full (rest from reference TRBV7-3 and TRBJ2-1): GAGVSQTPSNKVTEKGKYVELRCDPISGHTALYWYRQSLGQGPEFLIYFQGTGAADDSGLPNDRFFAVRPEGSVSTLKIQRTERGDSAVYLCASSYRQYNEQFFGPGTRLTVL.

To note about this clone: The sample contains more than one DNA sequence encoding this CDR3. J is TRBJ1-2 and V is TRBV28; D remains ambiguous. V was clipped by 5 bases and J by 3 bases, with 7 bases between them. CDR3 size: 12 residues. Germline V gene lookup returns CDR1 MDHEN and CDR2 SYDVKM. The CDR3 here is CASSLDYYGYTF. The CDR3 DNA is TGTGCCAGCAGTCTCGACTACTATGGCTACACCTTC.

The V gene is TRBV19, the J gene TRBJ2-7; D is perhaps TRBD1 (5 bases). Trimming took off 6 bases at V and 0 bases at J, with 12 bases between the two ends. There are 14 residues in the CDR3. Germline CDR1 and CDR2: LNHDA and SQIVND (reference sequence). The CDR3 sequence: CASRETVDSYEQYF. The CDR3 DNA is TGTGCCAGTAGGGAGACAGTTGACTCCTACGAGCAGTACTTC.

The chain recombines TRBV6-5 with TRBJ1-5; D is ambiguous. Trimming cost V 3 bases and J 7 bases, with 16 bases left between them. The CDR3 contains 15 residues. The germline gives CDR1 MNHEY, CDR2 SVGAGI. The CDR3 coding sequence is TGTGCCAGCAGTTATGCAGGCAGGTTAGGCCAGCCCCAGCATTTT. Protein product: CASSYAGRLGQPQHF.

The chain recombines TRBV6-5 with TRBJ2-5; perhaps TRBD2 as D (6 bases). The V end was cut by 6 bases, the J end by 9 bases, with 23 bases between. The CDR3 extends over 15 amino acids. Germline V gene sequence: CDR1 MNHEY, CDR2 SVGAGI. The CDR3 sequence is CASSPGHGTQGAQYF. The DNA of the CDR3 is TGTGCCAGCAGCCCCGGGCACGGGACTCAGGGAGCCCAGTACTTC.

This clone occurred once. The rearrangement links TRBV11-3 to TRBJ2-1; D unclear. Germline-derived CDR1 and CDR2 are SGHNT and YENEEA. The CDR3 is made up of 11 amino acids. V was shortened by 4 bases and J by 9 bases, with 7 bases between the two germline ends. The CDR3 DNA follows: TGTGCCAGCAGCTCAGGATTTGAGCAGTTCTTC. As protein: CASSSGFEQFF. The full variable domain, rest sourced from reference TRBV11-3 and TRBJ2-1, is EAGVVQSPRYKIIEKKQPVAFWCNPISGHNTLYWYLQNLGQGPELLIRYENEEAVDDSQLPKDRFSAERLKGVDSTLKIQPAELGDSAVYLCASSSGFEQFFGPGTRLTVL.

The CDR3 DNA is TGTGCCAGCAGCGTAGGGACTAGCGTATTCGGGGAGCTGTTTTTT. Amino acid sequence: CASSVGTSVFGELFF. The rearrangement links TRBV9 to TRBJ2-2, with 9 bases matching TRBD2. V lost 0 bases and J lost 7; bases outside the gene matches: 4. This CDR3 has 15 amino acids. The germline V gene has CDR1 SGDLS and CDR2 YYNGEE.

CDR3 region: CASSISQGAGNQPQHF. CDR3 bases: TGTGCCAGTAGTATCTCACAGGGGGCAGGCAATCAGCCCCAGCATTTT. This chain joins TRBV19 and TRBJ1-5; 9 bases are a match to TRBD1. The CDR3 is 16 amino acids. Looked up from germline, CDR1 is LNHDA and CDR2 is SQIVND (reference sequence). The junction had 5 bases not matched to a gene; V was cut back by 3 bases and J by 2 bases.

The CDR3 DNA is TGTGCCAGCAGCTCCTGGGGGCCCCCAACTAATGAAAAACTGTTTTTT. This gives the protein CASSSWGPPTNEKLFF. This chain joins TRBV7-2 and TRBJ1-4; D is perhaps TRBD1 (6 bases). The CDR3 is 16 residues long. V lost 4 bases and J 0 bases, leaving 12 bases between the germline ends. Germline V CDR1 and CDR2: SGHTA, FQGNSA.

V gene TRBV7-8 combines with J gene TRBJ1-2, with D tentatively TRBD1 (5 bases). Germline CDR1 is SGHVS and CDR2 is FQNEAQ. With 5 bases removed from V and 7 bases from J, the gap between germline ends came to 17 bases. The CDR3 spans 14 residues. CDR3 DNA: TGTGCCAGCAGCCCAATTCGGGGGGGTGGTGGCTACACCTTC. Amino acid sequence: CASSPIRGGGGYTF.

CDR3 sequence: CASSMLGDQPQHF. In DNA form, the CDR3 reads TGTGCCAGTAGTATGTTAGGGGATCAGCCCCAGCATTTT. V and J are TRBV19 and TRBJ1-5, with a possible D match to TRBD1 (5 bases). Per germline, CDR1 LNHDA and CDR2 SQIVND (reference sequence). The CDR3 sequence is 13 residues long. Trimming took 3 bases from V and 5 from J, leaving 8 bases between them.

The V and J genes are TRBV5-4 and TRBJ2-1; TRBD2 matches 13 bases. This CDR3 region has 16 residues. The V gene's germline CDR1 is SGHNT and CDR2 YYREEE (reference sequence). Trimming cost V 3 bases and J 5 bases; bases outside gene matches: 5. The CDR3 spells CASSWGGLAGNNEQFF. DNA for the CDR3: TGTGCCAGCAGCTGGGGGGGACTAGCGGGGAACAATGAGCAGTTCTTC. The variable domain in full, with the rest retrieved from reference TRBV5-4 and TRBJ2-1, is ETGVTQSPTHLIKTRGQQVTLRCSSQSGHNTVSWYQQALGQGPQFIFQYYREEENGRGNFPPRFSGLQFPNYSSELNVNALELDDSALYLCASSWGGLAGNNEQFFGPGTRLTVL.

The chain uses TRBV5-1 and TRBJ2-3; TRBD2 matches at 16 bases. CDR1 and CDR2 from the germline V gene are SGHRS and YFSETQ. CDR3 length: 18 residues. V gave up 4 bases and J gave up 2 bases; unmatched junction bases: 7. The CDR3 region has the DNA TGCGCCAGCAGCCTAGGGACTAGCGGGGGGGCCGCCACAGATACGCAGTATTTT. Its protein is CASSLGTSGGAATDTQYF.

The J gene is TRBJ1-5, the V gene TRBV19; 8 positions agree with TRBD1. V shed 7 bases, J shed 1 base, and the junction held 9 bases outside the gene matches. The CDR3 loop spans 16 amino acids. CDR1 LNHDA and CDR2 SQIVND come from the germline V gene (reference sequence). The CDR3, as DNA: TGTGCCAGTAAAGACATTGGACAGGGCAGCAATCAGCCCCAGCATTTT. Protein sequence: CASKDIGQGSNQPQHF.

The rearrangement uses TRBV9 and TRBJ2-7, with 8 bases lining up with TRBD2. The junction had 8 bases not matched to a gene; V was cut back by 0 bases and J by 3 bases. Germline lookup yields CDR1 SGDLS and CDR2 YYNGEE. The CDR3 has 16 residues. CDR3 sequence: CASSVAGGVGYYEQYF. Here the CDR3 DNA reads TGTGCCAGCAGCGTAGCGGGAGGGGTCGGGTACTACGAGCAGTACTTC. The full variable domain, in which reference TRBV9 and TRBJ2-7 provide the parts outside the CDR3, is DSGVTQTPKHLITATGQRVTLRCSPRSGDLSVYWYQQSLDQGLQFLIQYYNGEERAKGNILERFSAQQFPDLHSELNLSSLELGDSALYFCASSVAGGVGYYEQYFGPGTRLTVT.

This clone was picked up one time. The chain couples TRBV29-1 to TRBJ2-7; 11 bases align to TRBD1. Germline lookup yields CDR1 SQVTM and CDR2 ANQGSEA. V gave up 6 bases and J gave up 5 bases; unmatched junction bases: 6. The CDR3 runs to 13 residues. The CDR3 DNA sequence: TGCAGCGTGCTTCGGACAGGGGGCAACGAGCAGTACTTC. It translates to CSVLRTGGNEQYF.